These 30 T cell receptor beta chains were sequenced from one sample in a study of cytomegalovirus exposure and HLA in healthy donors. The PCR used 60 Vbeta and 13 Jbeta primers. Only in-frame clones appear in the TCRdb table, and some are missing; sequencing was by immunoSEQ multiplex PCR. The repertoire holds approximately 130,000 clones, with approximately 85% as singletons. Sequencing was done on a sample of PBMCs. All receptors come from a woman aged 45-60 years in good health and CMV-seropositive.

This clone appeared a few times. The J gene is TRBJ1-3, the V gene TRBV9; no reliable D call. CDR1 SGDLS and CDR2 YYNGEE come from the germline V gene. CDR3 size: 17 residues. V lost 5 bases and J lost 2, with 20 bases in between. The CDR3 loop reads CASSLEGTGRTGNTIYF. CDR3 sequence (DNA): TGTGCCAGCAGTCTAGAGGGCACGGGCAGGACTGGAAACACCATATATTTT.

For this clone: One junction end disagrees with the germline gene, perhaps due to a read error. This chain uses TRBV2 with TRBJ1-2; a weak D match, TRBD1 (5 bases). The CDR3 is 13 residues long. Germline CDR1 is SNHLY and CDR2 is FYNNEI. Here the CDR3 reads CASREDRAYGYTF. The DNA of the CDR3 is TGTGCCAGCAGGGAAGACAGAGCCTATGGCTACACCTTC. The whole variable domain, remainder taken from reference TRBV2 and TRBJ1-2, is EPEVTQTPSHQVTQMGQEVILRCVPISNHLYFYWYRQILGQKVEFLVSFYNNEISEKSEIFDDQFSVERPDGSNFTLKIRSTKLEDSAMYFCASREDRAYGYTFGSGTRLTVV.

The chain combines TRBV11-2 with TRBJ2-1; unclear D gene. V lost 3 bases, J lost 2 bases, and 5 bases lay in between. The CDR3 covers 13 residues. Germline V gives CDR1 SGHAT, CDR2 FQNNGV. The CDR3 loop reads CASSLETYNEQFF. Here the CDR3 DNA reads TGTGCCAGCAGCTTGGAGACCTACAATGAGCAGTTCTTC.

V and J are TRBV7-3 and TRBJ2-1; D gene uncertain. V was cut by 5 bases and J by 0 bases, with 11 bases left in between. The CDR3 contains 15 residues. Germline CDR1 SGHTA, CDR2 FQGTGA. The CDR3 reads CASSTDLSSYNEQFF. The CDR3 bases are TGTGCCAGCAGCACCGACTTGAGCTCCTACAATGAGCAGTTCTTC.

The chain combines TRBV10-3 with TRBJ2-7; 10 bases are a match to TRBD2. Germline V lookup: CDR1 ENHRY, CDR2 SYGVKD. The CDR3 totals 14 residues. V shed 7 bases, J shed 1 base, and the junction held 4 bases outside the gene matches. In DNA form, the CDR3 reads TGTGCCATCAAGCGGGAGGGCCCGTCCTACGAGCAGTACTTC. It is translated as CAIKREGPSYEQYF.

This chain links TRBV5-1 with TRBJ2-5; 14 bases are a match to TRBD2. The junction had 7 bases not matched to a gene; V was cut back by 4 bases and J by 5 bases. Germline CDR1 reads SGHRS; CDR2 reads YFSETQ. The CDR3 is 16 residues long. The CDR3 bases are TGCGCCAGCAGCCGAGGACTAGCGGGAGGAATCGAGACCCAGTACTTC. It encodes CASSRGLAGGIETQYF.

The CDR3 reads CASSLTGNGELFF. For the CDR3, the DNA is TGTGCCAGCAGCCTCACAGGGAACGGGGAGCTGTTTTTT. J is TRBJ2-2 and V is TRBV7-9; D is perhaps TRBD1 (6 bases). The CDR3 consists of 13 residues. Germline V gene data show CDR1 as SEHNR and CDR2 as FQNEAQ (reference sequence). V was trimmed by 5 bases and J by 7 bases, leaving 11 bases between them.

CDR3 nucleotide sequence: TGTGCCTGGATCCCGGGTTCCCTTATTCTCGATAGGGGCTACACCTTC. Its translation is CAWIPGSLILDRGYTF. The chain carries TRBV30 and TRBJ1-2; no clear D gene. The length of the CDR3 is 16 residues. V shed 4 bases and J shed 8 bases, with 26 bases lying between them. Per germline, CDR1 GTSNPN and CDR2 SVGIG (reference sequence).

V is TRBV30 and J is TRBJ2-2; D might be TRBD2 (6 bases). Germline V CDR1 and CDR2: GTSNPN, SVGIG (reference sequence). Deletions cut 4 bases from V and 0 bases from J, with 15 bases between. The CDR3 contains 16 residues. In DNA form, the CDR3 reads TGTGCCTGGAAAGTCCCCCTAGCGTCGAACACCGGGGAGCTGTTTTTT. Translated: CAWKVPLASNTGELFF.

This clone appeared a few times. The rearrangement joins TRBV28 to TRBJ2-1; 12 bases agree with TRBD1. The germline V gene has CDR1 MDHEN and CDR2 SYDVKM. Unmatched junction bases numbered 9, after V lost 11 bases and J lost 7 bases. This CDR3 contains 14 residues. CDR3 bases: TGTGCCGGGTGTGGGACAGGGGGCTGGAATGAGCAGTTCTTC. This translates into CAGCGTGGWNEQFF.

This clone was detected only once. The chain is built from TRBV5-1 and TRBJ2-3, with TRBD2 matching over 10 bases. V dropped 0 bases and J dropped 5; count of bases not matched to a gene: 3. Germline CDR1 reads SGHRS; CDR2 reads YFSETQ. The CDR3 runs to 15 residues. CDR3 loop: CASSLGPSGRDTQYF. CDR3 nucleotide sequence: TGCGCCAGCAGCTTGGGTCCTAGCGGGAGAGATACGCAGTATTTT.

The CDR3 DNA follows: TGTGCCAGCAGCGCGACAGGGAATGGTGGCACTGAAGCTTTCTTT. Its translation is CASSATGNGGTEAFF. The rearrangement links TRBV9 to TRBJ1-1; TRBD1 matches 7 bases. Germline V gene sequence: CDR1 SGDLS, CDR2 YYNGEE. The J segment lost 4 bases and the V segment lost 3 bases, leaving 9 bases of the junction unmatched. CDR3 size: 15 residues.

The chain links TRBV5-1 to TRBJ2-7, with D possibly matching TRBD1 (5 bases). CDR1 is SGHRS, CDR2 YFSETQ, per germline. CDR3 length: 17 residues. V lost 5 bases, J lost 9 bases, and 30 bases lay in between. CDR3 in DNA: TGCGCCAGCAGTATTGTCGTTGGAGACAGATCCCCTACTGGGCAGTACTTC. Its protein product is CASSIVVGDRSPTGQYF.

This chain links TRBV19 with TRBJ1-2; possibly TRBD1 for D (6 bases). The CDR3 consists of 16 residues. V was cut by 5 bases and J by 8 bases, with 24 bases left in between. CDR1 and CDR2 from the germline V gene are LNHDA and SQIVND (reference sequence). The CDR3 protein is CASSLPPDRLTEGYTF. CDR3 nucleotide sequence: TGTGCCAGTAGTCTCCCCCCCGACAGGTTGACGGAAGGCTACACCTTC.

The rearrangement uses TRBV4-3 and TRBJ1-2; 10 bases are shared with TRBD1. The CDR3 totals 15 residues. The germline CDR1 and CDR2 sequences are LGHNA and YSLEER. V was pared by 1 base and J by 4 bases, with 3 bases of the junction left unmatched. The CDR3, as DNA: TGCGCCAGCAGCCAAGGGGACAGGGGTGGCTATGGCTACACCTTC. Translated, it gives CASSQGDRGGYGYTF.

The CDR3 region is CASSVEPGGQNTIYF. The CDR3 region has the DNA TGTGCCAGCAGCGTAGAACCAGGGGGCCAAAACACCATATATTTT. The chain has TRBV9 and TRBJ1-3, with 8 nucleotides matching TRBD1. The germline CDR1 and CDR2 sequences are SGDLS and YYNGEE. J lost 6 bases, V lost 0 bases, and 5 bases had no gene match. This CDR3 contains 15 residues.

The V and J genes are TRBV6-6 and TRBJ1-4; D ambiguous. CDR3 length: 13 amino acids. Germline assignment: CDR1 MNHNY and CDR2 SVGAGI (reference sequence). Trimming removed 6 bases from V and 3 bases from J, with 8 bases in between. The CDR3 region is CASRRDPNEKLFF. In DNA form, the CDR3 reads TGTGCCAGCAGGCGCGATCCTAATGAAAAACTGTTTTTT.

The V and J genes are TRBV11-3 and TRBJ2-1; a possible D gene is TRBD2 (5 bases). The germline gives CDR1 SGHNT, CDR2 YENEEA. The CDR3 has 13 amino acids. Trimming took 0 bases from V and 12 from J, leaving 12 bases between them. CDR3 in amino acids: CASSLDQRARQFF. Here the CDR3 DNA reads TGTGCCAGCAGCTTAGATCAGAGGGCTAGGCAGTTCTTC.

The gene calls are TRBV7-9 and TRBJ2-1; 8 positions agree with TRBD1. V was clipped by 7 bases and J by 2 bases; unmatched bases: 7. CDR3 length: 15 amino acids. The V gene's germline CDR1 is SEHNR and CDR2 FQNEAQ (reference sequence). CDR3 protein: CASNRQGPAYNEQFF. In nucleotides, the CDR3 is TGTGCCAGCAACAGACAGGGGCCAGCCTACAATGAGCAGTTCTTC.

The chain combines TRBV6-5 with TRBJ2-7; TRBD1 is a possible D gene (6 bases). The CDR3 extends over 14 amino acids. V lost 6 bases, J lost 0 bases, and 12 bases lay in between. Per germline, CDR1 MNHEY and CDR2 SVGAGI. This chain's CDR3 is CASSDNRASYEQYF. As DNA, the CDR3 is TGTGCCAGCAGCGATAACAGGGCCTCCTACGAGCAGTACTTC.

V is TRBV2 and J is TRBJ1-1; 7 positions agree with TRBD1. CDR3 length: 14 residues. CDR1 and CDR2 (germline): SNHLY, FYNNEI. V lost 8 bases and J lost 3; bases outside the gene matches: 9. The CDR3 nucleotides read TGTGCCAGCCGTCTGGACAGGCTCTACACTGAAGCTTTCTTT. Translating it yields CASRLDRLYTEAFF.

The chain carries TRBV10-3 and TRBJ1-3; a weak D match, TRBD1 (6 bases). The germline CDR1 and CDR2 sequences are ENHRY and SYGVKD. The CDR3 extends over 16 amino acids. Trimming stripped 1 base from V and 0 bases from J, with 10 bases between. CDR3: CAISELSRGSGNTIYF. The CDR3 coding sequence is TGTGCCATCAGTGAGTTGAGCAGGGGCTCTGGAAACACCATATATTTT.

This clone was recorded a few times. V is TRBV6-1 and J is TRBJ2-7; tentative D call: TRBD2 (6 bases). CDR3 length: 14 residues. Germline values: CDR1 MNHNS, CDR2 SASEGT. The V and J ends lost 4 bases and 6 bases respectively, with 16 bases between them. The CDR3 nucleotides read TGTGCCAGCAGTGGAGGGACTGTAATTGGCGAGCAGTACTTC. Amino acid sequence: CASSGGTVIGEQYF.

The chain joins TRBV5-1 to TRBJ1-5, with 10 bases lining up with TRBD1. V lost 1 base and J lost 4; bases outside the gene matches: 8. The CDR3 extends over 17 amino acids. Germline V gives CDR1 SGHRS, CDR2 YFSETQ. The CDR3 nucleotides are TGCGCCAGCAGCTTGTGGCCATCGGGACAGGGGAATCAGCCCCAGCATTTT. This codes for CASSLWPSGQGNQPQHF.

The sample holds one count of this clone. V is TRBV20-1 and J is TRBJ2-5; D gene unclear. CDR3 length: 11 residues. Trimming took off 5 bases at V and 7 bases at J, with 11 bases between the two ends. Germline CDR1 is DFQATT and CDR2 is SNEGSKA (reference sequence). CDR3 protein: CSARQVGTQYF. The CDR3 region has the DNA TGCAGTGCTCGTCAGGTGGGGACCCAGTACTTC.

The CDR3 DNA is TGTGCCACCAGCAGAGGGGACAGGGAAGAGACCCAGTACTTC. This sequence encodes CATSRGDREETQYF. The chain employs TRBV15 and TRBJ2-5; 9 bases match TRBD1. CDR1 and CDR2 from the germline V gene are LNHNV and YYDKDF (reference sequence). The CDR3 contains 14 residues. Trimming took 1 base from V and 3 from J; bases not matched to a gene: 0. Full variable domain (outside the CDR3, taken from reference TRBV15 and TRBJ2-5): DAMVIQNPRYQVTQFGKPVTLSCSQTLNHNVMYWYQQKSSQAPKLLFHYYDKDFNNEADTPDNFQSRRPNTSFCFLDIRSPGLGDTAMYLCATSRGDREETQYFGPGTRLLVL.

The V call is TRBV2, the J call TRBJ2-1, with 8 bases aligning to TRBD2. V was pared by 6 bases and J by 3 bases, with 1 base of the junction left unmatched. Germline values: CDR1 SNHLY, CDR2 FYNNEI. The CDR3 is made up of 13 amino acids. For the CDR3, the DNA is TGTGCCAGCAGGGGGACTAGCTACAATGAGCAGTTCTTC. This codes for CASRGTSYNEQFF.

The chain carries TRBV18 and TRBJ2-5, with a possible D match to TRBD2 (6 bases). Per the germline V gene, CDR1 is KGHSH and CDR2 is LQKENI. The CDR3 totals 15 residues. Deletions cut 2 bases from V and 1 base from J, with 11 bases between. The CDR3 sequence is CASSPGTRSQETQYF. CDR3 coding DNA: TGTGCCAGCTCACCAGGGACTCGGAGCCAAGAGACCCAGTACTTC.

The J gene is TRBJ2-2, the V gene TRBV7-8; tentatively, D is TRBD2 (6 bases). Trimming stripped 2 bases from V and 7 bases from J, with 14 bases between. This CDR3 is 15 amino acids long. From germline, CDR1 is SGHVS and CDR2 FQNEAQ. The CDR3 loop reads CASSLRRGEHGELFF. The CDR3 DNA follows: TGTGCCAGCAGCTTAAGGAGGGGAGAACACGGGGAGCTGTTTTTT.

The sample holds a few counts of this clone. The chain joins TRBV19 to TRBJ1-2; no firm D call. Germline V CDR1 and CDR2: LNHDA, SQIVND (reference sequence). Between the trimmed V and J ends, which lost 5 bases and 4 bases, there was a span of 14 bases. The CDR3 length is 14 residues. CDR3 DNA sequence: TGTGCCAGTAGTCCCGACTACACCATCTATGGCTACACCTTC. This translates into CASSPDYTIYGYTF.